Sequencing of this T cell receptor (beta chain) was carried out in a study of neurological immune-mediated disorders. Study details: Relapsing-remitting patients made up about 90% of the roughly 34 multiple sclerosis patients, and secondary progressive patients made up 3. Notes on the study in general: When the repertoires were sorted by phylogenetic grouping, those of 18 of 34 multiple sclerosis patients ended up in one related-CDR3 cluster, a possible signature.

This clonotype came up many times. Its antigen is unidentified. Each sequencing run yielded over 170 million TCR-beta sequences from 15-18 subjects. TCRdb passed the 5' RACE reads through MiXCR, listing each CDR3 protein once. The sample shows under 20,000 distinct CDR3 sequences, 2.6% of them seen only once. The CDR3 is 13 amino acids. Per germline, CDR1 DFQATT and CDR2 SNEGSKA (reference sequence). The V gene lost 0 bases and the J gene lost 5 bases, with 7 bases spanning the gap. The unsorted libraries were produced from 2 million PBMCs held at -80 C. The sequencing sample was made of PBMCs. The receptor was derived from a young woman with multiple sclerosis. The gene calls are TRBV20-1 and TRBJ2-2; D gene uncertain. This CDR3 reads CSARERVTGELFF. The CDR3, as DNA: TGCAGTGCTAGAGAAAGGGTTACCGGGGAGCTGTTTTTT.